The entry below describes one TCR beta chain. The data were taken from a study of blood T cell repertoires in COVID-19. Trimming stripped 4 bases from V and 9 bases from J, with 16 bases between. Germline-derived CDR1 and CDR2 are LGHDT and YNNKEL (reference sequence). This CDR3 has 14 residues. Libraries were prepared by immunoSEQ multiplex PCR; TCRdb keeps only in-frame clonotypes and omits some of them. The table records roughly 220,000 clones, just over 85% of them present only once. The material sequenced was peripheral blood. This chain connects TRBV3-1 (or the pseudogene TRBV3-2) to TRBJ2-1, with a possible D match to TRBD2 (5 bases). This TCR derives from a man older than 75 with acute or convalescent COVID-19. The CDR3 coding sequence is TGTGCCAGCAGCCGGGAGAGCGAACGTAGTGAGCAGTTCTTC. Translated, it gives CASSRESERSEQFF.